This TCR beta chain was recovered during a study of CD4 T cells in relation to SARS-CoV-2 and coronaviruses. Study conclusions and caveats: Crossreactive clones expanded significantly less to SARS-CoV-2 than monoreactive clones.

With regard to this clone: The target antigen is unknown.

The data were produced by immunoSEQ multiplex PCR, yet TCRdb's version contains in-frame clones alone and is incomplete. This repertoire shows under 20,000 clones, about 70% found once; its top ten account for around 28%. The unexposed donors gave CD4+ T cells in 2011-2018, prior to COVID-19. After roughly 9 days of culture, CD4+ T cells were isolated. Cells permitting, SARS-CoV-2 S/N and four cold-coronavirus spikes were tested on unexposed-donor CD4+ T cells. Half the medium was replaced with IL-2 medium on days 3 and 7. V lost 3 bases to trimming and J lost 1 base, with 6 bases between them. The CDR3 has 13 amino acids. Per the germline V gene, CDR1 is KGHSH and CDR2 is LQKENI.

The chain has TRBV18 and TRBJ1-1; D gene uncertain. The sequencing sample was made of CD4+ T cells from PBMCs, cultured in vitro. This receptor was taken from a human donor in good health. DNA for the CDR3: TGTGCCAGCTCACCGACCAGGAACACTGAAGCTTTCTTT. Amino acid sequence: CASSPTRNTEAFF.